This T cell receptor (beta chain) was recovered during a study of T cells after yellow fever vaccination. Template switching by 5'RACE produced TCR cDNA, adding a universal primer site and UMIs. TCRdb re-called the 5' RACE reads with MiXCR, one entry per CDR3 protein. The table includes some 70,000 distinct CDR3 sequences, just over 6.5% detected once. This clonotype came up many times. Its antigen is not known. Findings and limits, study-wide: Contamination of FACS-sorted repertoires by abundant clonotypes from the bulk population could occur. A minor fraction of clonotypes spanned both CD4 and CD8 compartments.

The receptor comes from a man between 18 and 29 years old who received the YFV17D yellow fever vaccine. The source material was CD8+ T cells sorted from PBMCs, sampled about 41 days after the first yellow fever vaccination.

DNA of the CDR3: TGTGCCAGCAGCCGTTCCGGGACAGGGGAGTATGGCTACACCTTC. Protein product: CASSRSGTGEYGYTF. The genes are TRBV14 and TRBJ1-2; 10 bases are a match to TRBD1. Germline assignment: CDR1 SGHDN and CDR2 FVKESK. Trimming removed 4 bases from V and 5 bases from J; junction bases left unmatched: 7. The CDR3 is 15 amino acids.